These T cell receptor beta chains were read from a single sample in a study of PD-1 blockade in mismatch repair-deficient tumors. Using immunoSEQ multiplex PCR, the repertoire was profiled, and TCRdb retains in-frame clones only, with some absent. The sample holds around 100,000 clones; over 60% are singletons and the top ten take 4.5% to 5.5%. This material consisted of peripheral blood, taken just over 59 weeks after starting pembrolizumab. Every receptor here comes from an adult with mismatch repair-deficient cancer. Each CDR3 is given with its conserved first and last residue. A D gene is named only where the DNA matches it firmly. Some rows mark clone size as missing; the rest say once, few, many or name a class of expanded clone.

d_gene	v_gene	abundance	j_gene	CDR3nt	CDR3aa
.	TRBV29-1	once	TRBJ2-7	TGCAGCGCCGGGACAACCTACGAGCAGTACTTC	CSAGTTYEQYF
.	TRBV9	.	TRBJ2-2	TGTGCCAGCAGCGTAGCCGATGCAGGGGAGCTGTTTTTT	CASSVADAGELFF
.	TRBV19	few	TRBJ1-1	TGTGCCAGTAGTATAGATCCCAGCGCTGAAGCTTTCTTT	CASSIDPSAEAFF
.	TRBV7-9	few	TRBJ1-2	TGTGCCAGCAGCTTAGCGGGTCCAACGGGGTATGGCTACACCTTC	CASSLAGPTGYGYTF
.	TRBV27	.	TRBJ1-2	TGTGCCAGCAGTTTCAGGGCAGGATTTGGGCCGGAGTTTGGCTACACCTTC	CASSFRAGFGPEFGYTF
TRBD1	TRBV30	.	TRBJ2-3	TGTGCCTGGAGTGTAACAGGGGGCGCCTCAGATACGCAGTATTTT	CAWSVTGGASDTQYF
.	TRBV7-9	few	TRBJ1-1	TGTGCCAGCAGCCTCGACAGCGGTCGGACTGAAGCTTTCTTT	CASSLDSGRTEAFF
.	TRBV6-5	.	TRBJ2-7	TGTGCCAGCAGCCAGATTTTCTACGAGCAGTACTTC	CASSQIFYEQYF
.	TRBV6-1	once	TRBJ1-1	TGTGCCAGCAGCCTCGACAGGAACACTGAAGCTTTCTTT	CASSLDRNTEAFF
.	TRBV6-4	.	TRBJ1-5	TGTGCCAGCAAACCCCAGTGCGAAAATCAGCCCCAGCATTTT	CASKPQCENQPQHF
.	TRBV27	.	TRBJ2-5	TGTGCCAGCAGTTTACAGGCACGAGAGACCCAGTACTTC	CASSLQARETQYF
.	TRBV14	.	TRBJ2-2	TGTGCCAGCAGCCATAGCACCGGGGAGCTGTTTTTT	CASSHSTGELFF
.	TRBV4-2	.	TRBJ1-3	TGTGCCAGCAGCCGTGAACCCAGGGGTGGGAACACCATATATTTT	CASSREPRGGNTIYF
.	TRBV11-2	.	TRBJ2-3	TGTGCCAGCAGCTTAACTAGTTGGGATACGCAGTATTTT	CASSLTSWDTQYF
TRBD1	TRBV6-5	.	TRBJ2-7	TGTGCCAGCAGTTTGGGACAGTCAAGTTCCGAGCAGTACTTC	CASSLGQSSSEQYF
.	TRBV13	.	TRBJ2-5	TGTGCCAGCAGCTTAGGAGAGGGATCGGAGACCCAGTACTTC	CASSLGEGSETQYF
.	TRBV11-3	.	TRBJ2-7	TGTGCCAGCAGCTCTGACAGGACGATTACCTACGAGCAGTACTTC	CASSSDRTITYEQYF
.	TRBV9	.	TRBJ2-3	TGTGCCAGCAGCCCTACCCGTGGGCGGGACCTCACAGATACGCAGTATTTT	CASSPTRGRDLTDTQYF
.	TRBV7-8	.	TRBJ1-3	TGTGCCAGCAGCCTCGGACGGACGCGTGCTTTAGTCGCTGGAAACACCATATATTTT	CASSLGRTRALVAGNTIYF
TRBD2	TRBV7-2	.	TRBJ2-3	TGTGCCAGCAGCTCAAGAAGTCGGACTAGTGCAAAGGTGCAGTATTTT	CASSSRSRTSAKVQYF
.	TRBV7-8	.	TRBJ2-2	TGTGCCAGCAGCTCGACAAAGACTCTGATCGGGGAGCTGTTTTTT	CASSSTKTLIGELFF
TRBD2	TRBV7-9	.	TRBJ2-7	TGTGCCAGCAGCTTAGGGCGGGAGTGGGAGCAGTACTTC	CASSLGREWEQYF
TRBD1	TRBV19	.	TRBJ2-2	TGTGCCAGTAAGGACAGGCGGGCGAACACCGGGGAGCTGTTTTTT	CASKDRRANTGELFF
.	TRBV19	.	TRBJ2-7	TGTGCCAGTAGTATCGTAGACGGAACCTACGAGCAGTACTTC	CASSIVDGTYEQYF
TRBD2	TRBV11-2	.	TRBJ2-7	TGTGCCAGCAGCTTCCCGACTAGCGGGAGTTTGCACGAGCAGTACTTC	CASSFPTSGSLHEQYF
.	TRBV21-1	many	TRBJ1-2	TGTGCCAGCAGCATTCCGCGACAGGGTGAGGTGCCGGGCTACACCTTC	CASSIPRQGEVPGYTF
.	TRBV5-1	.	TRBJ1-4	TGCGCCAGCAGCTTGGCCGGGGGCGAAGGTAATGAAAAACTGTTTTTT	CASSLAGGEGNEKLFF
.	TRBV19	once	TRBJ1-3	TGTGCCAGTAGTATAGACCAGGGAAACACCATATATTTT	CASSIDQGNTIYF
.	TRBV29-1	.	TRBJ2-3	TGCAGCGTTCAGGATTACACAGATACGCAGTATTTT	CSVQDYTDTQYF
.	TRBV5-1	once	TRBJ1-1	TGCGCCAGCAGCTTAATGGGGGACACTGAAGCTTTCTTT	CASSLMGDTEAFF
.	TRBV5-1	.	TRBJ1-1	TGCGCCAGCAGCCGGAGCACAGGGAGCACTGAAGCTTTCTTT	CASSRSTGSTEAFF
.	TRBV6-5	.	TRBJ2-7	TGTGCCAGCGGTCCGGCGTACGAGCAGTACTTC	CASGPAYEQYF
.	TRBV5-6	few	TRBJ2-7	TGTGCCAGCAGCGGGCTGGAACGGACTACCTACGAGCAGTACTTC	CASSGLERTTYEQYF
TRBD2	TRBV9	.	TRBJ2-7	TGTGCCAGCAGCGTAGAGTACGGGACTAGCGGGAGAAACTACGAGCAGTACTTC	CASSVEYGTSGRNYEQYF
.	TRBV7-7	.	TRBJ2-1	TGTGCTAGCAGCTTAGACCTATACAATGAGCAGTTCTTC	CASSLDLYNEQFF
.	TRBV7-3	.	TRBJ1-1	TGTGCCAGCAGCTTTGACCCGAACACTGAAGCTTTCTTT	CASSFDPNTEAFF
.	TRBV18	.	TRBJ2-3	TGTGCCAGCTCGGGGGGCGCAGATACGCAGTATTTT	CASSGGADTQYF